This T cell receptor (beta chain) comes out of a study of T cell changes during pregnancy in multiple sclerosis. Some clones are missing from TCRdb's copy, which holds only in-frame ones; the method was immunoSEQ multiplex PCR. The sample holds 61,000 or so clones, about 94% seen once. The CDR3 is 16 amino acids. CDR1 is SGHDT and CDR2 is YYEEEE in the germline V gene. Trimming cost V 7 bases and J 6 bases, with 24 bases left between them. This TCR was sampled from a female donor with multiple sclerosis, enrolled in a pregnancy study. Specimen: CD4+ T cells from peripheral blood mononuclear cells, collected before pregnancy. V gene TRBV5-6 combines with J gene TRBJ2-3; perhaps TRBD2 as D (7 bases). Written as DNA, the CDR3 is TGTGCCAGCCGGGCTATGGGGGCGGGAGTAGAGGATACGCAGTATTTT. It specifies CASRAMGAGVEDTQYF.